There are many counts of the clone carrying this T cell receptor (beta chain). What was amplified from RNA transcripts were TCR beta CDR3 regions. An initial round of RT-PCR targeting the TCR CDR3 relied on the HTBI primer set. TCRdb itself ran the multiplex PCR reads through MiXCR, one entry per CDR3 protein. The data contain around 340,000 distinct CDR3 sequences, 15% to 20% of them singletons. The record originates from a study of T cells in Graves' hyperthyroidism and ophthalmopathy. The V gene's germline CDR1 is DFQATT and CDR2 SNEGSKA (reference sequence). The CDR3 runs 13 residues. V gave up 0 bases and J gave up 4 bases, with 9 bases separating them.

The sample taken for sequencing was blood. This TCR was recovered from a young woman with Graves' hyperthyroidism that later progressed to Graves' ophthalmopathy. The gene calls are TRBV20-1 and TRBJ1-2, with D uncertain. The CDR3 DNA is TGCAGTGCTAGAGATCCCGGGATCTATGGCTACACCTTC. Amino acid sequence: CSARDPGIYGYTF.